These T cell receptor beta chains were read from a single sample in a study of shared clonotypes between healthy human individuals. The method was immunoSEQ multiplex PCR; TCRdb's version includes in-frame clones alone and lacks a portion of them. The sample lists around 940,000 clones; 70% to 85% were seen once. The sequenced material came from memory CD4+ T cells sorted from blood. These receptors were collected from a man aged 18 to 29 in good health. The CDR3 runs from the conserved cysteine through the conserved F or W. A D gene is named only where the DNA matches it firmly. Rows may omit the clone size; those that give it use once, few, many or a size class.

abundance: .
j_gene: TRBJ2-5
len: 16
v_gene: TRBV9
d_gene: TRBD2
CDR3aa: CASSAGLAGPQETQYF
CDR3nt: TGTGCCAGCAGCGCTGGACTAGCGGGGCCGCAAGAGACCCAGTACTTC

abundance: .
j_gene: TRBJ2-4
len: 14
v_gene: TRBV6-1
d_gene: .
CDR3aa: CASSGPRAKNIQYF
CDR3nt: TGTGCCAGCAGTGGCCCTAGGGCCAAAAACATTCAGTACTTC

abundance: .
j_gene: TRBJ2-7
len: 13
v_gene: TRBV6-5
d_gene: .
CDR3aa: CASSRTFSYEQYF
CDR3nt: TGTGCCAGCAGTCGGACATTCTCCTACGAGCAGTACTTC

abundance: .
j_gene: TRBJ2-1
len: 14
v_gene: TRBV4-3
d_gene: .
CDR3aa: CASSQDSTYNEQFF
CDR3nt: TGCGCCAGCAGCCAAGATAGCACCTACAATGAGCAGTTCTTC

abundance: once
j_gene: TRBJ1-4
len: 15
v_gene: TRBV28
d_gene: .
CDR3aa: CASSGGEAGNEKLFF
CDR3nt: TGTGCCAGCAGTGGGGGCGAGGCAGGGAATGAAAAACTGTTTTTT

abundance: .
j_gene: TRBJ2-1
len: 17
v_gene: TRBV28
d_gene: TRBD1
CDR3aa: CASSSLGGQVLVDEQFF
CDR3nt: TGTGCCAGCAGTAGTTTGGGGGGACAGGTCCTTGTGGATGAGCAGTTCTTC

abundance: .
j_gene: TRBJ1-4
len: 12
v_gene: TRBV23-1
d_gene: .
CDR3aa: CASPVRGEKLFF
CDR3nt: TGCGCCAGCCCCGTGCGGGGTGAAAAACTGTTTTTT

abundance: .
j_gene: TRBJ2-1
len: 15
v_gene: TRBV5-4
d_gene: .
CDR3aa: CASSLETASYNEQFF
CDR3nt: TGTGCCAGCAGCTTGGAGACAGCGAGCTACAATGAGCAGTTCTTC

abundance: few
j_gene: TRBJ1-1
len: 14
v_gene: TRBV7-9
d_gene: .
CDR3aa: CASRDWGGNTEAFF
CDR3nt: TGTGCCAGCAGGGACTGGGGAGGTAACACTGAAGCTTTCTTT

abundance: .
j_gene: TRBJ1-5
len: 17
v_gene: TRBV4-2
d_gene: .
CDR3aa: CASSQKPWTDSNQPQHF
CDR3nt: TGTGCCAGCAGCCAGAAGCCCTGGACGGATAGCAATCAGCCCCAGCATTTT

abundance: .
j_gene: TRBJ1-4
len: 16
v_gene: TRBV5-1
d_gene: .
CDR3aa: CASSTLGGERDEKLFF
CDR3nt: TGCGCCAGCAGTACACTGGGTGGGGAACGTGATGAAAAACTGTTTTTT

abundance: .
j_gene: TRBJ2-7
len: 15
v_gene: TRBV2
d_gene: .
CDR3aa: CASSEAYPELYEQYF
CDR3nt: TGTGCCAGCAGTGAAGCGTACCCGGAGCTTTACGAGCAGTACTTC

abundance: once
j_gene: TRBJ2-7
len: 18
v_gene: TRBV5-1
d_gene: TRBD2
CDR3aa: CASSIGTSGRTFTYEQYF
CDR3nt: TGCGCCAGCAGCATCGGGACTAGCGGGAGGACCTTCACCTACGAGCAGTACTTC

abundance: .
j_gene: TRBJ1-1
len: 12
v_gene: TRBV6-5
d_gene: TRBD1
CDR3aa: CASSTGGTEAFF
CDR3nt: TGTGCCAGCAGTACAGGGGGGACTGAAGCTTTCTTT

abundance: .
j_gene: TRBJ2-5
len: 15
v_gene: TRBV7-2
d_gene: TRBD1
CDR3aa: CASSLEPGQGKLEYF
CDR3nt: TGTGCCAGCAGCTTAGAACCGGGACAGGGGAAACTTGAGTACTTC

abundance: .
j_gene: TRBJ2-1
len: 12
v_gene: TRBV2
d_gene: .
CDR3aa: CASSEGGDEQFF
CDR3nt: TGTGCCAGCAGTGAAGGAGGGGATGAGCAGTTCTTC

abundance: .
j_gene: TRBJ1-2
len: 14
v_gene: TRBV29-1
d_gene: .
CDR3aa: CSVEEAGGGYGYTF
CDR3nt: TGCAGCGTTGAAGAAGCTGGGGGCGGCTATGGCTACACCTTC

abundance: .
j_gene: TRBJ2-1
len: 17
v_gene: TRBV25-1
d_gene: TRBD1
CDR3aa: CASSEYSGGIGHNEQFF
CDR3nt: TGTGCCAGCAGTGAATATTCAGGGGGTATAGGTCACAATGAGCAGTTCTTC

abundance: .
j_gene: TRBJ2-5
len: 15
v_gene: TRBV7-2
d_gene: .
CDR3aa: CASSLAGVQLETQYF
CDR3nt: TGTGCCAGCAGCTTAGCGGGAGTTCAACTCGAGACCCAGTACTTC

abundance: .
j_gene: TRBJ2-5
len: 12
v_gene: TRBV28
d_gene: .
CDR3aa: CASSSQGGTQYF
CDR3nt: TGTGCCAGCAGTTCCCAGGGAGGGACCCAGTACTTC

abundance: .
j_gene: TRBJ2-2
len: 17
v_gene: TRBV28
d_gene: .
CDR3aa: CASSPPYGSANTGELFF
CDR3nt: TGTGCCAGCAGTCCCCCCTATGGGAGTGCGAACACCGGGGAGCTGTTTTTT

abundance: .
j_gene: TRBJ2-5
len: 14
v_gene: TRBV5-1
d_gene: .
CDR3aa: CASSLISTAETQYF
CDR3nt: TGCGCCAGCAGCTTGATTTCTACAGCCGAGACCCAGTACTTC

abundance: many
j_gene: TRBJ1-1
len: 15
v_gene: TRBV6-1
d_gene: .
CDR3aa: CASRNWEGGSTEAFF
CDR3nt: TGTGCCAGCAGAAACTGGGAGGGGGGGAGTACTGAAGCTTTCTTT

abundance: .
j_gene: TRBJ2-5
len: 14
v_gene: TRBV5-1
d_gene: .
CDR3aa: CASSLGAPGETQYF
CDR3nt: TGCGCCAGCAGCTTGGGGGCCCCCGGAGAGACCCAGTACTTC

abundance: few
j_gene: TRBJ1-6
len: 15
v_gene: TRBV7-2
d_gene: .
CDR3aa: CASSPRDTRNSPLHF
CDR3nt: TGTGCCAGCAGCCCCCGGGACACAAGGAATTCACCCCTCCACTTT

abundance: .
j_gene: TRBJ2-7
len: 14
v_gene: TRBV5-1
d_gene: TRBD2
CDR3aa: CASSTSGDYYEQYF
CDR3nt: TGCGCCAGCAGCACTAGCGGGGACTACTACGAGCAGTACTTC

abundance: .
j_gene: TRBJ1-6
len: 15
v_gene: TRBV11-2
d_gene: .
CDR3aa: CASSLDWGGNSPLHF
CDR3nt: TGTGCCAGCAGCTTAGATTGGGGTGGGAATTCACCCCTCCACTTT

abundance: .
j_gene: TRBJ2-3
len: 14
v_gene: TRBV7-9
d_gene: .
CDR3aa: CASSPFYGEDTQYF
CDR3nt: TGTGCCAGCAGCCCTTTCTACGGGGAGGATACGCAGTATTTT